The next 30 T cell receptor beta chains were all read from a single sample in a study of T cells in Graves' hyperthyroidism and ophthalmopathy. Amplified TCR beta CDR3 regions came from RNA transcripts. Primed by the HTBI set, a first-round RT-PCR was run on the TCR CDR3. TCRdb analysed the multiplex PCR reads with MiXCR anew, one entry per CDR3 protein. In the table there are around 350,000 distinct CDR3 sequences, about 18% of which are singletons. Sample: blood. Source of these receptors: a woman younger than 30 with Graves' hyperthyroidism.

This clonotype was observed many times. V and J are TRBV2 and TRBJ1-1; 9 nucleotides align to TRBD1. The ends lost 6 bases at V and 3 bases at J; junction bases unmatched: 11. CDR1 is SNHLY and CDR2 is FYNNEI in the germline V gene. The CDR3 is made up of 16 amino acids. The CDR3 here is CASRVPGQGRDTEAFF. The CDR3 DNA reads TGTGCCAGCAGAGTCCCGGGACAGGGTAGGGACACTGAAGCTTTCTTT.

This clonotype was detected many times. CDR3 in amino acids: CASSLGRLNQPQHF. CDR3 bases: TGTGCCAGCAGCTTAGGGCGGCTCAATCAGCCCCAGCATTTT. The chain uses TRBV7-8 and TRBJ1-5; D not resolved. Per germline, CDR1 SGHVS and CDR2 FQNEAQ. The CDR3 length is 14 residues. V was clipped by 1 base and J by 3 bases, with 7 bases between them.

This clonotype showed up many times. This sequence joins TRBV6-5 and TRBJ1-1; a weak D match, TRBD1 (5 bases). V lost 7 bases to trimming and J lost 1 base, with 13 bases between them. The CDR3 consists of 14 residues. From germline, CDR1 is MNHEY and CDR2 SVGAGI. This chain's CDR3 is CASISGWTNTEAFF. The CDR3 coding sequence is TGTGCCAGCATCTCAGGGTGGACGAACACTGAAGCTTTCTTT.

In its sample, this clonotype was seen many times. This chain links TRBV27 with TRBJ1-1, with a tentative D call TRBD1 (6 bases). CDR3 length: 16 residues. Germline CDR1 MNHEY, CDR2 SMNVEV (reference sequence). V lost 6 bases and J 9 bases, leaving 26 bases between the germline ends. This CDR3 is CASSNRVTKGGGQAFF. In DNA, the CDR3 is TGTGCCAGCAGCAACAGGGTGACGAAGGGAGGAGGCCAAGCTTTCTTT.

This clonotype was observed at least ten times. This chain uses TRBV7-8 with TRBJ2-7; 8 bases are a match to TRBD1. With V trimmed by 5 bases and J by 6 bases, 9 bases remained unmatched. Per germline, CDR1 SGHVS and CDR2 FQNEAQ. The CDR3 has 14 residues. The CDR3 is CASSLGQEASEQYF. The CDR3 bases are TGTGCCAGCAGCCTGGGACAGGAAGCTAGCGAGCAGTACTTC.

This clonotype was seen many times. The chain carries TRBV6-1 and TRBJ2-7; 11 bases are shared with TRBD1. CDR1 and CDR2 (germline): MNHNS, SASEGT. The CDR3 spans 15 residues. Trimming removed 3 bases from V and 7 bases from J; junction bases left unmatched: 8. This CDR3 is CASSDRDRGTREQYF. CDR3 bases: TGTGCCAGCAGTGACCGGGACAGGGGGACGAGGGAGCAGTACTTC.

This clonotype was seen many times. This chain links TRBV11-2 with TRBJ1-2, with D unresolved. Germline CDR1 SGHAT, CDR2 FQNNGV. This CDR3 contains 14 residues. V was shortened by 0 bases and J by 7 bases, with 12 bases between the two germline ends. For the CDR3, the DNA is TGTGCCAGCAGCTTAGATCAGACGGTCGGTGGCTACACCTTC. Protein: CASSLDQTVGGYTF.

This clonotype was seen ten or more times. This chain connects TRBV3-1 to TRBJ1-1, with D possibly TRBD1 on 6 matching bases. Trimming took 4 bases from V and 4 from J, leaving 13 bases between them. This CDR3 has 14 residues. The V gene's germline CDR1 is LGHDT and CDR2 YNNKEL (reference sequence). Here the CDR3 reads CASSPYGTPTEAFF. In nucleotides, the CDR3 is TGTGCCAGCAGCCCATACGGGACACCCACTGAAGCTTTCTTT.

This clonotype has at least ten counts. This chain joins TRBV20-1 and TRBJ2-7, with 9 bases lining up with TRBD2. CDR3 length: 14 amino acids. J lost 2 bases, V lost 1 base, and 3 bases had no gene match. From germline, CDR1 is DFQATT and CDR2 SNEGSKA (reference sequence). The CDR3 coding sequence is TGCAGTGCTAGAGTTGGCGGGGGGGCCTACGAGCAGTACTTC. Translating gives CSARVGGGAYEQYF.

CDR3 region: CASSGDRSYEQYF. The CDR3 DNA follows: TGTGCCAGCAGTGGGGACCGATCCTACGAGCAGTACTTC. This rearrangement joins TRBV12-3 or TRBV12-4 to TRBJ2-7; D could derive from TRBD1 or TRBD2 (5 bases each). The CDR3 is 13 residues long. Deletions cut 5 bases from V and 1 base from J, with 9 bases between.

The chain recombines TRBV3-1 with TRBJ1-5; unclear D gene. Looked up from germline, CDR1 is LGHDT and CDR2 is YNNKEL (reference sequence). V was trimmed by 4 bases and J by 5 bases, leaving 15 bases between them. There are 15 residues in the CDR3. CDR3 DNA sequence: TGTGCCAGCAGCCCCGACTGGTCGGCGGATCAGCCCCAGCATTTT. It yields the protein CASSPDWSADQPQHF. The entire variable domain, with the rest obtained from reference TRBV3-1 and TRBJ1-5, is as follows: DTAVSQTPKYLVTQMGNDKSIKCEQNLGHDTMYWYKQDSKKFLKIMFSYNNKELIINETVPNRFSPKSPDKAHLNLHINSLELGDSAVYFCASSPDWSADQPQHFGDGTRLSIL.

This clonotype came up many times. The rearrangement links TRBV12-3 or TRBV12-4 to TRBJ1-2; 10 nucleotides line up with TRBD1. The CDR3 is 13 residues long. The V segment lost 6 bases and the J segment 6 bases; nucleotides outside the gene matches: 4. CDR3 in amino acids: CASREGQGDGYTF. As DNA, the CDR3 is TGTGCCAGCAGAGAAGGACAGGGGGATGGCTACACCTTC.

This clonotype was counted ten times or more. The chain uses TRBV11-2 and TRBJ1-1; the D gene is possibly TRBD1 (5 bases). The CDR3 is 13 amino acids. Per the germline V gene, CDR1 is SGHAT and CDR2 is FQNNGV. The germline V and J ends were trimmed by 6 bases and 1 base, with 9 bases remaining between them. Written as DNA, the CDR3 is TGTGCCAGCAGTCGGCAGGGGAACACTGAAGCTTTCTTT. Residues: CASSRQGNTEAFF.

This chain links TRBV24-1 with TRBJ1-5, with a weak D call TRBD1 (5 bases). The V gene lost 4 bases and the J gene lost 0 bases, with 15 bases spanning the gap. The CDR3 sequence is 17 residues long. Germline loops: CDR1 KGHDR, CDR2 SFDVKD. This CDR3 is CATSEGRQGHSNQPQHF. The CDR3 DNA is TGTGCCACCAGTGAGGGTAGGCAGGGCCATAGCAATCAGCCCCAGCATTTT.

This clonotype was picked up many times. The chain couples TRBV5-6 to TRBJ2-6, with a tentative D call TRBD1 (6 bases). The CDR3 spans 16 residues. Germline V CDR1 and CDR2: SGHDT, YYEEEE. V lost 4 bases to trimming and J lost 1 base, with 12 bases between them. The CDR3 DNA reads TGTGCCAGCAGCCTTAAAACAGGGTCTGGGGCCAACGTCCTGACTTTC. It yields the protein CASSLKTGSGANVLTF.

Details on this clonotype: A much bigger clone sits one base away, suggesting this may be a read error. The chain carries TRBV12-3 or TRBV12-4 and TRBJ2-2; D perhaps matches TRBD1 (6 bases). The CDR3 contains 16 residues. V lost 6 bases and J 3 bases, leaving 17 bases between the germline ends. CDR3: CASRRQVAGDTGELFF. In DNA form, the CDR3 reads TGTGCCAGCAGGCGACAGGTGGCCGGGGACACCGGGGAGCTGTTTTTT.

V and J are TRBV12-3 or TRBV12-4 and TRBJ1-5, with D maybe TRBD1 (5 bases). The CDR3 totals 16 residues. V was shortened by 7 bases and J by 0 bases, with 16 bases between the two germline ends. The CDR3 sequence is CASTAAWQGSNQPQHF. CDR3 DNA sequence: TGTGCCAGCACTGCAGCCTGGCAGGGTAGCAATCAGCCCCAGCATTTT.

This clonotype was recorded at least ten times. V and J are TRBV28 and TRBJ1-3, with TRBD1 matching over 7 bases. The CDR3 spans 16 residues. V shed 6 bases, J shed 0 bases, and the junction held 8 bases outside the gene matches. The germline CDR1 and CDR2 sequences are MDHEN and SYDVKM. The CDR3 here is CASSQPGDSSGNTIYF. CDR3 in DNA: TGTGCCAGCAGCCAACCCGGGGACAGCTCTGGAAACACCATATATTTT.

This clonotype appeared many times. This chain joins TRBV20-1 and TRBJ1-5, with 9 bases matching TRBD1. CDR3 size: 15 residues. Germline V CDR1 and CDR2: DFQATT, SNEGSKA (reference sequence). After removal of 5 bases from V and 4 bases from J, the junction contained 9 bases not matched to a gene. CDR3 DNA: TGCAGTGCTTTACGGACAGGGGTGCTAAATCAGCCCCAGCATTTT. It codes for CSALRTGVLNQPQHF.

Many counts were recorded for this clonotype. CDR3: CASSRRDGISYEQYF. The CDR3, as DNA: TGTGCCAGCAGCCGGAGGGACGGGATCTCCTACGAGCAGTACTTC. This chain connects TRBV11-2 to TRBJ2-7, with D possibly TRBD2 on 6 matching bases. This CDR3 is built from 15 residues. From germline, CDR1 is SGHAT and CDR2 FQNNGV. Trimming shortened V by 5 bases and J by 0 bases, and 14 bases separated the two germline ends.

In this sample, this clonotype turned up many times. The chain combines TRBV12-3 or TRBV12-4 with TRBJ1-1; D call uncertain. V was cut by 7 bases and J by 4 bases, with 10 bases left in between. CDR3 size: 12 residues. The CDR3 DNA follows: TGTGCCAGCACTTGGAGAGGCACTGAAGCTTTCTTT. Translation: CASTWRGTEAFF.

The V call is TRBV2, the J call TRBJ2-7; perhaps TRBD2 as D (5 bases). Germline V gene sequence: CDR1 SNHLY, CDR2 FYNNEI. V lost 9 bases and J 13 bases, leaving 25 bases between the germline ends. CDR3 length equals 13 residues. CDR3 protein: CASSSYGLPGHYF. The CDR3 bases are TGTGCCAGTAGTAGCTACGGACTGCCGGGCCACTACTTC.

This clonotype was recorded only once. The chain recombines TRBV19 with TRBJ1-1; the D is unclear. Germline V gene data show CDR1 as LNHDA and CDR2 as SQIVND (reference sequence). The V and J ends lost 3 bases and 5 bases respectively, with 10 bases between them. The CDR3 totals 13 residues. CDR3 nucleotides: TGTGCCAGTAGTATTCAGGTGGGGACTGAAGCTTTCTTT. It specifies CASSIQVGTEAFF.

The chain couples TRBV11-2 to TRBJ1-2, with D possibly TRBD1 on 5 matching bases. This CDR3 region has 17 residues. Germline CDR1 and CDR2: SGHAT and FQNNGV. Trimming removed 6 bases at V and 4 bases at J, with 24 bases between. The CDR3, as DNA: TGTGCCAGCAGTTATGGACCTATTCCCGGGGCCTTCTATGGCTACACCTTC. Amino acid sequence: CASSYGPIPGAFYGYTF.

The chain uses TRBV5-1 and TRBJ2-5, with 10 nucleotides matching TRBD1. CDR1 and CDR2 from the germline V gene are SGHRS and YFSETQ. This CDR3 spans 16 amino acids. The trim removed 4 bases at V and 4 bases at J, leaving 10 bases unmatched. CDR3 sequence (DNA): TGCGCCAGCAGCCCCCGGGACAGGGGATTCGGAGAGACCCAGTACTTC. Its translation is CASSPRDRGFGETQYF.

This clonotype was seen repeatedly, ten times or more. Because the CDR3's place on the DNA is in doubt, the DNA is left out and the CDR3 is given as listed by TCRdb. This chain uses TRBV28 with TRBJ1-1. Germline values: CDR1 MDHEN, CDR2 SYDVKM. The CDR3 totals 15 residues, both ends included. CDR3 residues: CASSFGPGLNTEAFF.

In this sample, this clonotype turned up many times. CDR3 sequence: CASREGQGGTEAFF. The CDR3 DNA follows: TGTGCCAGCAGGGAGGGACAGGGAGGAACTGAAGCTTTCTTT. The chain has TRBV7-6 and TRBJ1-1; 9 bases match TRBD1. Germline V CDR1 and CDR2: SGHVS, FNYEAQ. The length of the CDR3 is 14 residues. V lost 6 bases, J lost 5 bases, and 7 bases stayed unmatched.

A few counts support this clonotype. The germline gene is not matched at one end of the junction; a read error may be the cause. The chain carries TRBV15 and TRBJ2-7; 9 bases match TRBD1. CDR3 length: 18 residues. The germline V gene encodes CDR1 LNHNV and CDR2 YYDKDF (reference sequence). The CDR3 loop is CATSRDSPGTGFSDEQCF. The CDR3 nucleotides are TGTGCCACCAGCAGAGATTCGCCCGGGACAGGGTTTTCTGACGAGCAGTGCTTC. The full variable domain, its missing parts supplied by reference TRBV15 and TRBJ2-7, is DAMVIQNPRYQVTQFGKPVTLSCSQTLNHNVMYWYQQKSSQAPKLLFHYYDKDFNNEADTPDNFQSRRPNTSFCFLDIRSPGLGDTAMYLCATSRDSPGTGFSDEQCFGPGTRLTVT.

This clonotype turned up a few times. This rearrangement joins TRBV20-1 to TRBJ2-2, with D perhaps assigned TRBD1 or TRBD2 (5 bases each). V lost 4 bases, J lost 5 bases, and 20 bases lay in between. The CDR3 is 16 residues long. Germline V gene data show CDR1 as DFQATT and CDR2 as SNEGSKA (reference sequence). The CDR3 reads CSATPTSGTGTGELFF. The DNA for the CDR3 is TGCAGTGCTACCCCCACCTCCGGGACCGGGACCGGGGAGCTGTTTTTT.

This clonotype was detected many times. The chain joins TRBV12-3 or TRBV12-4 to TRBJ1-1; 7 bases map to TRBD1. V lost 5 bases, J lost 5 bases, and 2 bases stayed unmatched. The CDR3 covers 12 residues. The CDR3 loop reads CASSRRGTEAFF. DNA for the CDR3: TGTGCCAGCAGTCGCAGGGGGACTGAAGCTTTCTTT.